This TCR beta chain was sequenced in a study of blood T cell repertoires in COVID-19. Points on this clone: In the same sample, other DNA sequences code for this CDR3.

There are 14 residues in the CDR3. Germline values: CDR1 SGHAT, CDR2 FQNNGV. Trimming cost V 1 base and J 3 bases; bases outside gene matches: 2. In the original workflow: Amplification of reference gene primers provided the estimated nucleated cell counts. TCRdb's copy holds only in-frame clones and misses some; the assay was immunoSEQ multiplex PCR. V, J and clone size are taken as reported in that table, and D and trimming were inferred from the DNA itself. Altogether a few hundred thousand clones are present, roughly 88% being singletons, with the ten largest covering 10% to 15%. The V call is TRBV11-2, the J call TRBJ1-2; 7 bases agree with TRBD1. The sequence was collected from a woman aged 45 to 65 with COVID-19, enrolled during active disease. The sequencing sample was made of peripheral blood. This chain's CDR3 is CASSLGQGDYGYTF. The CDR3 bases are TGTGCCAGCAGCTTAGGACAGGGAGACTATGGCTACACCTTC.